The T cell receptor (beta chain) described here comes from a study of blood T cell repertoires in COVID-19. Overall study: T cells, B-cell-depleted T cells, or PBMCs provided the cDNA or gDNA that served as material.

This study enrolled people aged about 18 to 100 from 20 to 25 US geographic areas. Profiled with immunoSEQ multiplex PCR; TCRdb holds only in-frame clones, not every one. The data contain some 300,000 clones, about nine tenths of them singletons. Germline lookup yields CDR1 SGDLS and CDR2 YYNGEE. V was clipped by 3 bases and J by 4 bases, with 12 bases between them. The CDR3 totals 14 residues. The TCR was taken from a woman aged 45-65 years who had been exposed to COVID-19. The genes are TRBV9 and TRBJ2-3; possibly TRBD2 for D (6 bases). Source material: PBMCs or T cells enriched from blood (not recorded which). This CDR3 reads CASSAPERADTQYF. The CDR3 DNA is TGTGCCAGCAGCGCGCCGGAGCGGGCAGATACGCAGTATTTT.